The clone carrying this T cell receptor beta chain appeared many times. From approximately 430 ng of RNA, a library with molecular barcoded alpha/delta and beta/gamma adaptors was made. TCRdb processed the reads anew with MiXCR; each CDR3 protein has one entry. This repertoire shows around 33,000 distinct CDR3 sequences, 15% to 20% found once; its top ten account for 16%. These data are taken from a study of read filtering for tumor transcriptome and immune sequencing. Sequencing input: a population of CD138-negative cells sorted from bone marrow. This clonotype originated in a donor at least 40 years old with multiple myeloma.

CDR3 in amino acids: CASNNWGADTEAFF. CDR3 coding DNA: TGTGCCAGTAACAATTGGGGGGCGGACACTGAAGCTTTCTTT. This sequence joins TRBV19 and TRBJ1-1; TRBD1 is a possible D gene (6 bases). The ends were cut back, 7 bases at V and 3 bases at J, with 15 bases in the middle. The CDR3 length is 14 residues. Per the germline V gene, CDR1 is LNHDA and CDR2 is SQIVND (reference sequence).